The rows below give T cell receptor beta chains drawn from one sample of a study of CD8+ T cells in alopecia areata. Sequenced by immunoSEQ multiplex PCR; TCRdb stores in-frame clones only, minus some. The sample includes about 190,000 clones, 50% to 75% of them seen just once. The sample consisted of CD4+ T cells sorted from blood, taken at week 0. The receptors stem from a human donor with alopecia areata. CDR3s include the opening cysteine and the closing phenylalanine or tryptophan. D genes are given only for firm matches. A row's size may be missing; if present it is once, few, many or a size class.

>TRBJ2-5|few|TRBV10-3|-
TGTGCCATCAGTGACGCTAGCAGTCTAGGGACCCAGTACTTC
CAISDASSLGTQYF
>TRBJ1-1|-|TRBV29-1|-
TGCAGCGGTGGACAGTTAATGAACACTGAAGCTTTCTTT
CSGGQLMNTEAFF
>TRBJ2-1|few|TRBV30|TRBD2
TGTGCCTGGAGTGAGCGGGGGGGTTTTATTGATGAGCAGTTCTTC
CAWSERGGFIDEQFF
>TRBJ1-5|-|TRBV2|-
TGTGCCAGCAGTGGCGTGAGGGGCAATCAGCCCCAGCATTTT
CASSGVRGNQPQHF
>TRBJ2-6|-|TRBV4-1|-
TGCGCCAGCAGCCAAGATCGGGGGCCGTTAGGGGCCAACGTCCTGACTTTC
CASSQDRGPLGANVLTF
>TRBJ2-5|few|TRBV5-1|-
TGCGCCAGCAGCTTTGCGGACAGTCAAGAGACCCAGTACTTC
CASSFADSQETQYF
>TRBJ2-4|many|TRBV7-9|-
TGTGCCACTACCGGGCTATCCAAAAACATTCAGTACTTC
CATTGLSKNIQYF
>TRBJ1-2|-|TRBV9|TRBD1
TGTGCCAGCAGCGTAGAACAGGGGGCGCGGTATGGCTACACCTTC
CASSVEQGARYGYTF
>TRBJ1-2|-|TRBV5-1|TRBD1
TGCGCCAGCAGATACAATCCGGGACAGCCTAACTATGGCTACACCTTC
CASRYNPGQPNYGYTF
>TRBJ1-2|-|TRBV5-1|TRBD1
TGCGCCAGCAGCTTGGCGCCGACAGGGGATGGCTACACCTTC
CASSLAPTGDGYTF
>TRBJ1-1|-|TRBV9|TRBD1
TGTGCCAGCAGCGTAGAGGGACAGACGAACACTGAAGCTTTCTTT
CASSVEGQTNTEAFF
>TRBJ1-5|-|TRBV4-1|-
TGCGCCAGCAGCCAGGAAACAACATGGCAGCCCCAGCATTTT
CASSQETTWQPQHF
>TRBJ2-5|-|TRBV11-3|-
TGTGCCAGCGCGGGGCTAGCTATGAGAGAGACCCAGTACTTC
CASAGLAMRETQYF
>TRBJ2-2|few|TRBV15|-
TGTGCCACCAGCAGCTTCGGGACCACCGGGGAGCTGTTTTTT
CATSSFGTTGELFF
>TRBJ2-5|-|TRBV29-1|TRBD1
TGCAGCGTCCGACAGGGCCAAGAGACCCAGTACTTC
CSVRQGQETQYF
>TRBJ2-4|-|TRBV4-1|TRBD2
TGCGCCAGCAGCCAAGATGCTAGCGGGGCGAACATTCAGTACTTC
CASSQDASGANIQYF
>TRBJ2-7|-|TRBV7-9|-
TGTGCCAGCAGCTTTTATCAGGCCTACGAGCAGTACTTC
CASSFYQAYEQYF
>TRBJ2-4|few|TRBV4-1|-
TGCGCCAGCAGCCAAGTCCAGCTAGCCAAAAACATTCAGTACTTC
CASSQVQLAKNIQYF
>TRBJ2-6|-|TRBV7-2|-
TGTGCCAGCAGCTCAAGAATGGGAACAGGGACCTCTGGGGCCAACGTCCTGACTTTC
CASSSRMGTGTSGANVLTF
>TRBJ1-4|-|TRBV6-1|TRBD1
TGTGCCAGCAGTGAGCTCCCGGGACAGGGGGCCCTTAATGAAAAACTGTTTTTT
CASSELPGQGALNEKLFF
>TRBJ2-7|few|TRBV7-2|-
TGTGCCAGCAGCCCCTCAGGCTACGAGCAGTACTTC
CASSPSGYEQYF
>TRBJ2-5|many|TRBV5-4|-
TGTGCCAGCAGCTTCACGACAGCCCAAGAGACCCAGTACTTC
CASSFTTAQETQYF
>TRBJ2-7|-|TRBV15|-
TGTGCCACCAGCAGAGGGGGACCCTACGAGCAGTACTTC
CATSRGGPYEQYF
>TRBJ2-7|-|TRBV18|-
TGTGCCAGCTCATCCGGACCCACGCTCTCCTACGAGCAGTACTTC
CASSSGPTLSYEQYF
>TRBJ2-1|-|TRBV9|TRBD2
TGTGCCAGCAGCGTAGTTCTAGCGGCAGAGCAGTTCTTC
CASSVVLAAEQFF
>TRBJ1-1|-|TRBV4-1|TRBD1
TGCGCCAGCAGCACACAGGGGTACGACACTGAAGCTTTCTTT
CASSTQGYDTEAFF
>TRBJ1-1|-|TRBV30|-
TGTGCCTGGAGTGTTGTCGATGGCACTGAAGCTTTCTTT
CAWSVVDGTEAFF
>TRBJ1-1|-|TRBV18|TRBD1
TGTGCCAGCTCACCGGGACAGGGAGGGACTGAAGCTTTCTTT
CASSPGQGGTEAFF
>TRBJ2-4|-|TRBV30|-
TGTGCCTGGAGTGGGGCGGTCGGAAACATTCAGTACTTC
CAWSGAVGNIQYF
>TRBJ1-2|-|TRBV28|-
TGTGCCAGTGGGACGGGGACCTATGGCGGCTACACCTTC
CASGTGTYGGYTF
>TRBJ2-7|once|TRBV4-1|-
TGCGCCAGCAGCCAAGTAGGGGACTACGAGCAGTACTTC
CASSQVGDYEQYF
>TRBJ1-1|-|TRBV7-9|-
TGTGCCAGCAGCTTCTCTTCCTCCAACACTGAAGCTTTCTTT
CASSFSSSNTEAFF
>TRBJ2-7|-|TRBV12-5|TRBD1
TGTGCTAGTGGTTTTTCCTCAGGGGGCGAGCAGTACTTC
CASGFSSGGEQYF
>TRBJ1-5|-|TRBV30|-
TGTGCCTGGAATACAGGGAGAGGCGGGAGAAGCAATCAGCCCCAGCATTTT
CAWNTGRGGRSNQPQHF
>TRBJ1-1|few|TRBV19|TRBD1
TGTGCCAGTAGTTCACAGGGGCCTATGAACACTGAAGCTTTCTTT
CASSSQGPMNTEAFF
>TRBJ1-5|-|TRBV2|-
TGTGCCAGCAGTGGAGGGGGAAGCAATCAGCCCCAGCATTTT
CASSGGGSNQPQHF
>TRBJ2-1|-|TRBV10-3|TRBD2
TGTGCCATCAGGAGGCCTAGCGGGGGGAATGAGCAGTTCTTC
CAIRRPSGGNEQFF
>TRBJ1-2|few|TRBV2|-
TGTGCCAGCAGTGCTCGGGCCTCTAACTATGGCTACACCTTC
CASSARASNYGYTF
>TRBJ1-1|-|TRBV18|-
TGTGCCAGCTCACCACCGAGAACGGTGAACACTGAAGCTTTCTTT
CASSPPRTVNTEAFF
>TRBJ1-2|-|TRBV2|-
TGTGCCAGCAGTGAGATAGCTAACTATGGCTACACCTTC
CASSEIANYGYTF
>TRBJ1-1|-|TRBV5-5|-
TGTGCCAGCAGCTTGGGGACGGCGAACACTGAAGCTTTCTTT
CASSLGTANTEAFF
>TRBJ2-5|-|TRBV7-2|TRBD1
TGTGCCAGCAGCCCGCATATGGGACAGGGGACACAAGAGACCCAGTACTTC
CASSPHMGQGTQETQYF
>TRBJ2-7|-|TRBV4-1|TRBD2
TGCGCCAGCAGCCACCCTAGCGGGGGGGCCCACGAGCAGTACTTC
CASSHPSGGAHEQYF
>TRBJ1-5|once|TRBV30|-
TGTGCCTGGAGTGGCGGGGGACCCAATCAGCCCCAGCATTTT
CAWSGGGPNQPQHF
>TRBJ1-6|once|TRBV6-1|-
TGTGCCAGCAGTGACGGGGCCAATTCACCCCTCCACTTT
CASSDGANSPLHF
>TRBJ2-1|few|TRBV7-2|-
TGTGCCAGCAGAACGGACTCCGGCTCCTACAATGAGCAGTTCTTC
CASRTDSGSYNEQFF
>TRBJ1-5|-|TRBV5-1|TRBD1
TGCGCCAGCAGCCCCGGGACAGGCTCGTTAAATCAGCCCCAGCATTTT
CASSPGTGSLNQPQHF
>TRBJ1-2|-|TRBV20-1|-
TGCAGTGCTAGTTCCAGTTACTACACCTTC
CSASSSYYTF
>TRBJ1-6|many|TRBV11-2|-
TGTGCCAGCAGCCCCACAGAGATTAATTCACCCCTCCACTTT
CASSPTEINSPLHF